The sequence of this T cell receptor beta chain was determined in a study of PD-L1 blockade in urothelial cancer. In the study overall: Patients commenced atezolizumab in about 2014, and it was given at 1,200 mg intravenously every 3 weeks. About nine tenths of the roughly 30 patients were men with bladder-origin urothelial cancer.

The repertoire was sequenced with immunoSEQ multiplex PCR; TCRdb's copy has only in-frame clones and lacks some. Of more than 30,000 clones in the sample, 65% to 85% were seen once. CDR3 length: 17 residues. V was clipped by 6 bases and J by 0 bases, with 20 bases between them. Looked up from germline, CDR1 is SGDLS and CDR2 is YYNGEE. Of note for this clone: Its matching antigen is unknown.

General study results and limits: Below-median pretreatment blood TCR clonality was associated with improved progression-free and overall survival.

The material was PBMCs, obtained around atezolizumab (anti-PD-L1) treatment. The sequence was collected from a man in his fifties or sixties with urothelial cancer. The J gene is TRBJ2-3, the V gene TRBV9, with D perhaps TRBD2 (5 bases). CDR3 amino acids: CASNSRLSVASTDTQYF. The CDR3 nucleotides are TGTGCCAGCAACTCGAGGCTTAGCGTAGCTAGCACAGATACGCAGTATTTT.